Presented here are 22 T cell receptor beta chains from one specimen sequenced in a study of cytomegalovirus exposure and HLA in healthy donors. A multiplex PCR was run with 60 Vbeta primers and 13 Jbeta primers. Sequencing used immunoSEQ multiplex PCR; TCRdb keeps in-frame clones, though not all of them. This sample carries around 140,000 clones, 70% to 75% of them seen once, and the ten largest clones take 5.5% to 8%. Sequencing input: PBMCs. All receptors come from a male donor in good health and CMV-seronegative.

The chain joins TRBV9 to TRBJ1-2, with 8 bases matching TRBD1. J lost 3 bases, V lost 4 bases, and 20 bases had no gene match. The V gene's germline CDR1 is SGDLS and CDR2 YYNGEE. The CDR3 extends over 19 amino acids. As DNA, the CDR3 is TGTGCCAGCAGCCCCAAGGCTGGTTCTGTCGGACAGGGATACTATGGCTACACCTTC. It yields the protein CASSPKAGSVGQGYYGYTF. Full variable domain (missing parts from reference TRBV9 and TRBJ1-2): DSGVTQTPKHLITATGQRVTLRCSPRSGDLSVYWYQQSLDQGLQFLIQYYNGEERAKGNILERFSAQQFPDLHSELNLSSLELGDSALYFCASSPKAGSVGQGYYGYTFGSGTRLTVV.

CDR3 sequence reads: CASSLRAAGGVTGELFF. The CDR3 DNA reads as TGTGCCAGCAGCTTACGGGCGGCAGGGGGCGTTACCGGGGAGCTGTTTTTT. The rearrangement links TRBV7-9 to TRBJ2-2; 8 bases align to TRBD1. CDR1 SEHNR and CDR2 FQNEAQ come from the germline V gene (reference sequence). This CDR3 has 17 residues. Trimming cost V 2 bases and J 5 bases; bases outside gene matches: 10.

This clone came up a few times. CDR3 sequence: CASSLGIPSGSSSYEQYF. CDR3 DNA: TGTGCCAGCAGCTTAGGAATCCCTAGCGGGAGTTCTAGTTACGAGCAGTACTTC. The rearrangement joins TRBV27 to TRBJ2-7, with 10 nucleotides matching TRBD2. CDR3 length: 18 amino acids. Germline lookup yields CDR1 MNHEY and CDR2 SMNVEV (reference sequence). V shed 6 bases, J shed 4 bases, and the junction held 18 bases outside the gene matches.

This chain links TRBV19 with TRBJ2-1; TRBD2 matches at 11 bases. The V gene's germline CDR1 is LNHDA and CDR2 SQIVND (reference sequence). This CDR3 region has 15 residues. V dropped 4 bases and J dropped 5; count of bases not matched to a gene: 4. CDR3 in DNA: TGTGCCAGTAGTAGAGGGACTAGCGGAAACAATGAGCAGTTCTTC. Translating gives CASSRGTSGNNEQFF.

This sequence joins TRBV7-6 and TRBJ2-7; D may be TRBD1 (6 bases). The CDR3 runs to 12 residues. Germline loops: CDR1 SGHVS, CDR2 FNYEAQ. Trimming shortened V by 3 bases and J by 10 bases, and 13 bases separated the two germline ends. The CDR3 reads CASSFIQGYQYF. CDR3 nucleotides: TGTGCCAGCAGCTTTATACAGGGATATCAGTACTTC.

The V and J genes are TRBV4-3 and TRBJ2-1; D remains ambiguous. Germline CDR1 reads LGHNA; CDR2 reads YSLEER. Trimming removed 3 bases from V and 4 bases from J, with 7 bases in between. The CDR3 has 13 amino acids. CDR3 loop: CASSHAAYNEQFF. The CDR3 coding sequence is TGCGCCAGCAGCCACGCGGCTTACAATGAGCAGTTCTTC.

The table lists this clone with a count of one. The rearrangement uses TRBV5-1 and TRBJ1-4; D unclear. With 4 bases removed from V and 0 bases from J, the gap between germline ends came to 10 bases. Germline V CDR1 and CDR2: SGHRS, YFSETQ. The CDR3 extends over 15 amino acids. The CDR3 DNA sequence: TGCGCCAGCAGCCAAGGACTGACAACTAATGAAAAACTGTTTTTT. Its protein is CASSQGLTTNEKLFF.

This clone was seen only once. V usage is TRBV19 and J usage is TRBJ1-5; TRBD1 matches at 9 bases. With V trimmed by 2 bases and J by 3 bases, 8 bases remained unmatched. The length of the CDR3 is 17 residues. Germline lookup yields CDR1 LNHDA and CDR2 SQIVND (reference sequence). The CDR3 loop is CASSITHGTGNNQPQHF. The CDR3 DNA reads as TGTGCCAGTAGTATAACCCACGGGACAGGGAACAATCAGCCCCAGCATTTT. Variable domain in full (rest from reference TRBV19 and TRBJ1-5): DGGITQSPKYLFRKEGQNVTLSCEQNLNHDAMYWYRQDPGQGLRLIYYSQIVNDFQKGDIAEGYSVSREKKESFPLTVTSAQKNPTAFYLCASSITHGTGNNQPQHFGDGTRLSIL.

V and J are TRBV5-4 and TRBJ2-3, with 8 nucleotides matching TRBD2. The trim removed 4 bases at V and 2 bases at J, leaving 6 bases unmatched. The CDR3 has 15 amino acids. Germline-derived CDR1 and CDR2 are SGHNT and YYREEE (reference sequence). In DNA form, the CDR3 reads TGTGCCAGCAGCCCGAGCGGGGGACACACAGATACGCAGTATTTT. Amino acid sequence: CASSPSGGHTDTQYF.

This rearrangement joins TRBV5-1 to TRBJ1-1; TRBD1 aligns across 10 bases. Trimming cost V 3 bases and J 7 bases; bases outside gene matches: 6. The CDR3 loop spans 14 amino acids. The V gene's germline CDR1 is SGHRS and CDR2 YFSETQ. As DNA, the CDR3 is TGCGCCAGCAGCTCGGGGGGACAGGGGATTGAAGCTTTCTTT. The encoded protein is CASSSGGQGIEAFF. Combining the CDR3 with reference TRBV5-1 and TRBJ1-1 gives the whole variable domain KAGVTQTPRYLIKTRGQQVTLSCSPISGHRSVSWYQQTPGQGLQFLFEYFSETQRNKGNFPGRFSGRQFSNSRSEMNVSTLELGDSALYLCASSSGGQGIEAFFGQGTRLTVV.

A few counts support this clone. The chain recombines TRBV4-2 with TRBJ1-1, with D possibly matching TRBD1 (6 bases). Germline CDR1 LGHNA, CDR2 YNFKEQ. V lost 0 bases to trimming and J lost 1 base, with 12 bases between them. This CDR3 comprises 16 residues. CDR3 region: CASSQENRARNTEAFF. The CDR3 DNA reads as TGTGCCAGCAGCCAAGAGAACAGGGCGCGGAACACTGAAGCTTTCTTT.

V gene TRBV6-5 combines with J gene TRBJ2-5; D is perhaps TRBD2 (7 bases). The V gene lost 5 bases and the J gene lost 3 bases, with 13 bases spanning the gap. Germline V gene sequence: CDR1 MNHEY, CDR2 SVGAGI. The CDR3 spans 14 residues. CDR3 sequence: CASSVRGGEETQYF. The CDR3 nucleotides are TGTGCCAGCAGTGTCAGGGGAGGGGAAGAGACCCAGTACTTC.

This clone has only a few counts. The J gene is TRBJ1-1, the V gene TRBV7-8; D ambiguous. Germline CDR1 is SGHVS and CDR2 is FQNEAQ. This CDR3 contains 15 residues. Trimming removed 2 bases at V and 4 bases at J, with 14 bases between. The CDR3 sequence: CASSLWAGRSTEAFF. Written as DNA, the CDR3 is TGTGCCAGCAGCTTATGGGCGGGGAGATCCACTGAAGCTTTCTTT.

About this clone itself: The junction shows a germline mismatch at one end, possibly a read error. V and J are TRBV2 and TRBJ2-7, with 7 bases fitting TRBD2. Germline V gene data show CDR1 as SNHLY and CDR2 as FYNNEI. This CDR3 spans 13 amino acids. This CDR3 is CASNEWGGGEQYF. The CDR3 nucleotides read TGTGCCAGCAATGAATGGGGGGGAGGCGAGCAGTACTTC.

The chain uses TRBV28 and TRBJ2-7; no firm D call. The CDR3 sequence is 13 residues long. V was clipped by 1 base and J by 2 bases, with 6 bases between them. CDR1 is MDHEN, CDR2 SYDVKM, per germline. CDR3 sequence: CASSLSVPYEQYF. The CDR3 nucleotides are TGTGCCAGCAGTTTATCGGTCCCCTACGAGCAGTACTTC. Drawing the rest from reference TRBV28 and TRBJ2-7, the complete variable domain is DVKVTQSSRYLVKRTGEKVFLECVQDMDHENMFWYRQDPGLGLRLIYFSYDVKMKEKGDIPEGYSVSREKKERFSLILESASTNQTSMYLCASSLSVPYEQYFGPGTRLTVT.

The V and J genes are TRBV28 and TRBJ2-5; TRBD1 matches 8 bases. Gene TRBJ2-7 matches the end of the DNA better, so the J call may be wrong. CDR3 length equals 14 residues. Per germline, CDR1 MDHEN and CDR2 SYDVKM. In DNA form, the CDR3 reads TGTGCCAGCAGTTTATCAGACAGGGGCTACGAGCAGTACTTC. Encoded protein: CASSLSDRGYEQYF.

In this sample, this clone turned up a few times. In DNA, the CDR3 is TGCGCCAGCAGCCAAGAGGGGACTAGCGGGAGGAATGAGCAGTTCTTC. Translating gives CASSQEGTSGRNEQFF. V gene TRBV4-1 combines with J gene TRBJ2-1; TRBD2 matches 15 bases. The length of the CDR3 is 16 residues. Germline CDR1 MGHRA, CDR2 YSYEKL. J gave up 7 bases and V 0 bases, and 1 base lay outside the gene matches.

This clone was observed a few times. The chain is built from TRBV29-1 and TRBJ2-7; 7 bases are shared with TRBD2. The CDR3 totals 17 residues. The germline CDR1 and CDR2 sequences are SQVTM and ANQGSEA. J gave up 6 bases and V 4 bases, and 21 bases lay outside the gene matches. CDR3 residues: CSVGSRASGKFQVEQYF. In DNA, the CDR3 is TGCAGCGTTGGAAGTAGGGCTAGCGGAAAGTTCCAGGTCGAGCAGTACTTC.

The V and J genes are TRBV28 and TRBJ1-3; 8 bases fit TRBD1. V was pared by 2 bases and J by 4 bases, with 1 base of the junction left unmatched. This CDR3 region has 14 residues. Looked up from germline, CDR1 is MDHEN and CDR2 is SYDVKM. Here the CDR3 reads CASSLRQGGNTIYF. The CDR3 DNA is TGTGCCAGCAGTTTAAGACAGGGGGGAAACACCATATATTTT.

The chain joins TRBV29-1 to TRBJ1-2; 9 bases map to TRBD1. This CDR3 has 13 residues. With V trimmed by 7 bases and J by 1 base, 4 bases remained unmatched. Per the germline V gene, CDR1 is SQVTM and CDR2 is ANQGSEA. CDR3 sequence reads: CSAGTGFNYGYTF. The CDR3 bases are TGCAGCGCGGGGACAGGGTTTAACTATGGCTACACCTTC.

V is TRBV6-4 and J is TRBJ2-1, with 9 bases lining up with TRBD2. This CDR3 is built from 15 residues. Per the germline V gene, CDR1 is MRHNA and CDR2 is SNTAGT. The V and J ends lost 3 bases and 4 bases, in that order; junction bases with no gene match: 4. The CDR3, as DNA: TGTGCCAGCAGTGAGCTGGCGGGAGGGTACAATGAGCAGTTCTTC. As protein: CASSELAGGYNEQFF.

The CDR3: CASSSDRGNTIYF. CDR3 coding DNA: TGTGCCAGCAGCTCGGACAGGGGAAACACCATATATTTT. The chain carries TRBV7-2 and TRBJ1-3; 7 bases fit TRBD1. Trimming cost V 4 bases and J 4 bases; bases outside gene matches: 1. The length of the CDR3 is 13 residues. Germline assignment: CDR1 SGHTA and CDR2 FQGNSA.